This TCR beta chain was sequenced in a study of T-cell reconstitution after alpha-beta-depleted transplantation in children. Study-wide results and limits: Several hundred expanded graft clones reportedly were the source of alpha-beta T cells about two months after transplant.

It was with unique molecular identifiers that the TCRbeta library was prepared. TCRdb redid the calling of the PCR reads with MiXCR, one entry per CDR3 protein. The table shows hundreds of thousands of distinct CDR3 sequences, with approximately 12% occurring only once. Turning to this clonotype: Its antigen is as yet unknown.

V was pared by 7 bases and J by 0 bases, with 6 bases of the junction left unmatched. Germline V gives CDR1 MNHNS, CDR2 SASEGT. There are 15 residues in the CDR3. The source is a male patient aged 10 to 17 who had a stem cell transplant for acute myeloid leukemia, so the T cells may come from the graft donor. The sequenced sample was PBMCs, mostly from graft donor cells, obtained 360 days after TCRalphabeta/CD19-depleted stem cell transplant. V gene TRBV6-1 combines with J gene TRBJ2-7; 10 nucleotides match TRBD2. The CDR3 nucleotides read TGTGCCAGCACTCCACTAGCGGGAAGCTCCTACGAGCAGTACTTC. Translated, it gives CASTPLAGSSYEQYF.